This T cell receptor (beta chain) emerged from a study of human T cells and chemical hapten exposure. Whole-study results and caveats: The number of TCRs over 1 in 1000 frequency stayed unchanged after DPC.

The sample holds a few counts of this clonotype. Antigen: not known. MiXCR was run by TCRdb on the RACE reads, yielding one entry per CDR3 protein. The sample shows approximately 34,000 distinct CDR3 sequences, just under 6.5% of them seen only once. Time point of the sample: patch test 1, 2 weeks after DPC sensitization. As to treatment: therapeutic diphenylcyclopropenone sensitization with weekly scalp DPC. It was from unfractionated whole blood that total RNA was extracted. V was trimmed by 0 bases and J by 5 bases, leaving 11 bases between them. The CDR3 is 14 amino acids. Germline assignment: CDR1 SGHRS and CDR2 YFSETQ.

This TCR derives from a woman aged 25 to 39 with alopecia areata. Some clones in this sample may be carry-over from other donors' samples. The sequencing used whole blood, collected in connection with sensitization to the hapten diphenylcyclopropenone (DPC). The chain combines TRBV5-1 with TRBJ2-5; D unclear. CDR3 loop: CASSLGGHRETQYF. The CDR3 DNA follows: TGCGCCAGCAGCTTGGGTGGCCATCGGGAGACCCAGTACTTC.